Shown below are 10 T cell receptor beta chains from a single sample sequenced in a study of blood T cells in healthy people across ages. The second PCR ran about 6 to 11 cycles with a sample-barcoded 5' primer and J-beta primers. TCRdb recomputed calls from the 5' RACE reads with MiXCR, one row per CDR3 protein. The data contain around 500,000 distinct CDR3 sequences, about a quarter of them singletons. This sample was shared with a second study, whose subject was T cells of mothers and their children.

Sequenced: blood. These receptors all stem from a boy between 2 and 10 years old in good health.

The chain's CDR3 is CASSYEGQNNEKLFF. For the CDR3, the DNA is TGCGCCAGCAGCTACGAGGGACAGAATAATGAAAAACTGTTTTTT. The chain combines TRBV5-1 with TRBJ1-4; 7 positions match TRBD1. Per germline, CDR1 SGHRS and CDR2 YFSETQ. CDR3 length: 15 amino acids. V trimming: 3 bases; J trimming: 4 bases; junction bases outside the gene matches: 6.

In this sample, this clonotype turned up a few times. In nucleotides, the CDR3 is TGTGCCAGCAGCACAAACAGGGTTTCTGGCTACACCTTC. Translating it yields CASSTNRVSGYTF. J is TRBJ1-2 and V is TRBV28; D is possibly TRBD1 (6 bases). This CDR3 is built from 13 residues. V was clipped by 6 bases and J by 7 bases, with 15 bases between them. Germline CDR1 reads MDHEN; CDR2 reads SYDVKM.

J is TRBJ2-1 and V is TRBV7-2, with 8 bases matching TRBD2. The junction had 2 bases not matched to a gene; V was cut back by 4 bases and J by 9 bases. CDR3 length: 12 residues. Germline V gene sequence: CDR1 SGHTA, CDR2 FQGNSA. The DNA of the CDR3 is TGTGCCAGCAGCTCCCTAGCGGGTGAGCAGTTCTTC. Residues: CASSSLAGEQFF.

CDR3 sequence: CATSKGLAGPMDTQYF. For the CDR3, the DNA is TGTGCCACCAGCAAGGGACTAGCGGGTCCCATGGATACGCAGTATTTT. This chain connects TRBV15 to TRBJ2-3, with TRBD2 matching over 12 bases. V lost 4 bases to trimming and J lost 6 bases; unmatched junction nucleotides: 8. Germline V CDR1 and CDR2: LNHNV, YYDKDF (reference sequence). CDR3 length equals 16 residues.

There are many counts of this clonotype. This chain uses TRBV4-3 with TRBJ1-3; 9 bases fit TRBD1. Trimming at V came to 1 base and at J to 4 bases, leaving 5 bases not matched to a gene. CDR1 is LGHNA, CDR2 YSLEER, per germline. This CDR3 is built from 16 residues. The DNA of the CDR3 is TGCGCCAGCAGCCAAGGTTCCGGACAGGGGGGAAACACCATATATTTT. Amino acids: CASSQGSGQGGNTIYF.

This clonotype was counted many times. The chain is built from TRBV10-3 and TRBJ2-5; D may be TRBD1 (6 bases). This CDR3 is built from 13 residues. Germline lookup yields CDR1 ENHRY and CDR2 SYGVKD. Trimming took off 3 bases at V and 2 bases at J, with 7 bases between the two ends. The CDR3 DNA reads TGTGCCATCAGTGAAAGGGGGCAAGAGACCCAGTACTTC. This encodes CAISERGQETQYF.

In its sample, this clonotype was seen a few times. This chain links TRBV6-6 with TRBJ2-1, with TRBD2 matching 12 bases. V lost 2 bases, J lost 2 bases, and 4 bases stayed unmatched. The CDR3 contains 17 residues. From germline, CDR1 is MNHNY and CDR2 SVGAGI (reference sequence). The DNA for the CDR3 is TGTGCCAGCAGTTACGGACTAGCGGGAATGGCCTACAATGAGCAGTTCTTC. Protein: CASSYGLAGMAYNEQFF.

This clonotype showed up just a few times. This sequence joins TRBV12-3 or TRBV12-4 and TRBJ1-2, with D hard to call. This CDR3 contains 17 residues. V was pared by 4 bases and J by 2 bases, with 20 bases between. The CDR3 here is CASSSIGPLRANYGYTF. The CDR3 DNA sequence: TGTGCCAGCAGTTCTATCGGACCCTTGAGAGCCAACTATGGCTACACCTTC.

The table lists this clonotype with a few counts. The junction shows a germline mismatch at one end, possibly a read error. The J gene is TRBJ2-5, the V gene TRBV7-6; D perhaps matches TRBD2 (5 bases). Germline V gene lookup returns CDR1 SGHVS and CDR2 FNYEAQ. The CDR3 is 16 residues long. Here the CDR3 reads CASSLGMWRVRETQHF. In DNA, the CDR3 is TGTGCCAGCAGCTTAGGGATGTGGCGGGTCCGAGAGACCCAGCACTTC.

CDR3 region: CSANKGNNEKLFF. The CDR3 nucleotides are TGCAGTGCTAATAAGGGGAATAATGAAAAACTGTTTTTT. J is TRBJ1-4 and V is TRBV20-1; a weak D match, TRBD1 (5 bases). Trimming shortened V by 4 bases and J by 4 bases, and 10 bases separated the two germline ends. Germline CDR1 reads DFQATT; CDR2 reads SNEGSKA (reference sequence). The CDR3 loop spans 13 amino acids.